A selection of T cell receptor beta chains follows, all from one sample in a study of cytomegalovirus exposure and HLA in healthy donors. Clones were read by immunoSEQ multiplex PCR, and TCRdb kept only the in-frame ones, dropping some. Here the sample spans about 160,000 clones, approximately 70% being singletons. Sequenced input: PBMCs. These receptor sequences come from a man aged 18 to 29 in good health and CMV-seropositive. Each CDR3 is given with its conserved first and last residue. A D gene is named only where the DNA matches it firmly.

V,J,D,DNA,CDR3
TRBV28,TRBJ2-5,NA,TGTGCCAGCAGTTCCTGGACAGCCCAAGAGACCCAGTACTTC,CASSSWTAQETQYF
TRBV27,TRBJ2-2,TRBD1,TGTGCCAGCACCAGGGGGTCGAACACCGGGGAGCTGTTTTTT,CASTRGSNTGELFF
TRBV7-6,TRBJ1-1,NA,TGTGCCAGCAGCTTAGTTCCTCAGTCGAACACTGAAGCTTTCTTT,CASSLVPQSNTEAFF
TRBV5-1,TRBJ2-3,TRBD2,TGCGCCAGCAGCACCGGGAGGGCCCCGGAAAATTTT,CASSTGRAPENF
TRBV29-1,TRBJ1-2,TRBD1,TGCAGCGTTGAACACGTGACAGGGGGCTATGGCTACACCTTC,CSVEHVTGGYGYTF
TRBV30,TRBJ2-2,NA,TGTGCCTGGAGTAAGCCCTCGAACACCGGGGAGCTGTTTTTT,CAWSKPSNTGELFF
TRBV6-5,TRBJ2-1,TRBD2,TGTGCCAGCCGCAGGGCGGGAGGGCCTCAGTTCTTC,CASRRAGGPQFF
TRBV19,TRBJ1-2,NA,TGTGCCAGTAGTATACAGGGTGCCTATGGCTACACCTTC,CASSIQGAYGYTF
TRBV18,TRBJ2-5,NA,TGTGCCAGCTCACCAGGTGCTAGCGATGAGACCCAGTACTTC,CASSPGASDETQYF
TRBV7-9,TRBJ2-3,NA,TGTGCCAGCAGCTTCGGTAGCGGCTTCACAGATACGCAGTATTTT,CASSFGSGFTDTQYF
TRBV2,TRBJ1-3,NA,TGTGCCAGCAGTGCAGGGTATCCCGGCGGAAACACCATATATTTT,CASSAGYPGGNTIYF
TRBV6-5,TRBJ2-4,NA,TGTGCCAGCCAGACTTTAGCCAAAAACATTCAGTACTTC,CASQTLAKNIQYF
TRBV19,TRBJ2-1,NA,TGTGCCAGTAGTATAGATCCTCCCAGGTCTCGCTTTAATGAGCAGTTCTTC,CASSIDPPRSRFNEQFF
TRBV11-2,TRBJ2-2,NA,TGTGCCAGCAGCCTAGGGGCAGAGAACACCGGGGAGCTGTTTTTT,CASSLGAENTGELFF
TRBV6-5,TRBJ2-2,TRBD1,TGTGCCAGCAGTTACGCCGACAGGGGCCCCACCGGGGAGCTGTTTTTT,CASSYADRGPTGELFF
TRBV7-6,TRBJ2-3,TRBD2,TGTGCCAGCAGCTTAGGGACTAGCGGACGGGAGGATACGCAGTATTTT,CASSLGTSGREDTQYF